Below are 22 T cell receptor beta chains sequenced from a single sample in a study of cytomegalovirus exposure and HLA in healthy donors. PCR involved 60 Vbeta and 13 Jbeta primers. Profiling relied on immunoSEQ multiplex PCR, and the TCRdb table lists in-frame clones only, not all of them. The table lists approximately 120,000 clones, about four fifths of them singletons. The sample taken for sequencing was PBMCs. The receptors were sampled from a woman aged 45-60 years in good health and CMV-seropositive.

In this sample, this clone turned up a few times. One end of the junction does not line up with germline, which may come from a read error. J is TRBJ2-5 and V is TRBV7-9; TRBD2 matches at 10 bases. Germline CDR1 and CDR2: SEHNR and FQNEAQ (reference sequence). The CDR3 loop spans 14 amino acids. The DNA of the CDR3 is TGTTCCAGCAGCCCAAGGACTAGCGGAGAGACCCAGTACTTC. Residues: CSSSPRTSGETQYF. The complete variable domain, with remaining parts taken from reference TRBV7-9 and TRBJ2-5, reads DTGVSQNPRHKITKRGQNVTFRCDPISEHNRLYWYRQTLGQGPEFLTYFQNEAQLEKSRLLSDRFSAERPKGSFSTLEIQRTEQGDSAMYLCSSSPRTSGETQYFGPGTRLLVL.

This chain uses TRBV4-2 with TRBJ2-5; 14 bases fit TRBD2. The CDR3 consists of 19 residues. Germline V gives CDR1 LGHNA, CDR2 YNFKEQ. The junction had 14 bases not matched to a gene; V was cut back by 4 bases and J by 4 bases. As DNA, the CDR3 is TGTGCCAGCAGCCTGGATCCGGGACTAGCGGGAGTAGGCAGAGAGACCCAGTACTTC. Amino acids: CASSLDPGLAGVGRETQYF.

The chain joins TRBV4-1 to TRBJ2-2; TRBD1 matches at 9 bases. V dropped 6 bases and J dropped 0; count of bases not matched to a gene: 8. Germline V gene data show CDR1 as MGHRA and CDR2 as YSYEKL. The CDR3 is 17 amino acids. The CDR3 DNA is TGCGCCAGCAGGGGCGGTGGGGACAGGGCGAACACCGGGGAGCTGTTTTTT. The encoded protein is CASRGGGDRANTGELFF.

The genes are TRBV6-5 and TRBJ1-2, with 8 bases that match TRBD1. Germline V gene data show CDR1 as MNHEY and CDR2 as SVGAGI. V dropped 9 bases and J dropped 8; count of bases not matched to a gene: 8. There are 12 residues in the CDR3. CDR3 sequence (DNA): TGTGCCAGTTATCAGGGGGCGCGGGGCTACACCTTC. This sequence encodes CASYQGARGYTF.

CDR3 nucleotide sequence: TGTGCCTGCAATAGGGGGAGAGGAGGCTACACCTTC. Protein product: CACNRGRGGYTF. The genes are TRBV30 and TRBJ1-2; a possible D gene is TRBD1 (6 bases). The length of the CDR3 is 12 residues. Trimming removed 6 bases from V and 8 bases from J, with 16 bases in between. Germline V gene lookup returns CDR1 GTSNPN and CDR2 SVGIG (reference sequence). Filled out from reference TRBV30 and TRBJ1-2, the complete variable domain reads SQTIHQWPATLVQPVGSPLSLECTVEGTSNPNLYWYRQAAGRGLQLLFYSVGIGQISSEVPQNLSASRPQDRQFILSSKKLLLSDSGFYLCACNRGRGGYTFGSGTRLTVV.

The chain employs TRBV7-6 and TRBJ2-3; D is unclear. Germline loops: CDR1 SGHVS, CDR2 FNYEAQ. The V gene lost 0 bases and the J gene lost 4 bases, with 8 bases spanning the gap. This CDR3 is built from 14 residues. The CDR3 here is CASSLAGVPDTQYF. The CDR3 coding sequence is TGTGCCAGCAGCTTAGCGGGCGTGCCAGATACGCAGTATTTT.

The rearrangement links TRBV18 to TRBJ2-3, with TRBD1 matching 7 bases. This CDR3 comprises 15 residues. Germline trimming cut 3 bases from V and 2 bases from J; bases unmatched to any gene: 5. Germline CDR1 reads KGHSH; CDR2 reads LQKENI. CDR3 loop: CASSPRDSITDTQYF. Written as DNA, the CDR3 is TGTGCCAGCTCACCCCGGGACAGCATCACAGATACGCAGTATTTT.

V usage is TRBV10-3 and J usage is TRBJ2-3; 8 bases line up with TRBD2. With 8 bases clipped from V and 1 base from J, the junction kept 8 bases outside the gene matches. Germline-derived CDR1 and CDR2 are ENHRY and SYGVKD. CDR3 length equals 15 residues. CDR3 coding DNA: TGTGCCATCGGCTTCCGGGAGGGGGGCACAGATACGCAGTATTTT. It translates to CAIGFREGGTDTQYF.

This rearrangement joins TRBV29-1 to TRBJ2-7, with 12 bases identical to TRBD1. Germline V CDR1 and CDR2: SQVTM, ANQGSEA. V gave up 7 bases and J gave up 6 bases; unmatched junction bases: 7. CDR3 length: 13 residues. This chain's CDR3 is CSAGWDRGLEQYF. The CDR3 DNA follows: TGCAGCGCTGGTTGGGACAGGGGGCTCGAGCAGTACTTC.

This clone was counted once. V is TRBV4-2 and J is TRBJ2-7; 8 bases agree with TRBD1. Germline loops: CDR1 LGHNA, CDR2 YNFKEQ. The junction had 13 bases not matched to a gene; V was cut back by 0 bases and J by 6 bases. The CDR3 covers 17 residues. In nucleotides, the CDR3 is TGTGCCAGCAGCCAAGATACTCCGGACAGGGTTAACGGCGAGCAGTACTTC. Its translation: CASSQDTPDRVNGEQYF.

The chain is built from TRBV4-3 and TRBJ1-3, with 7 bases identical to TRBD1. This CDR3 comprises 16 residues. The junction had 3 bases not matched to a gene; V was cut back by 1 base and J by 0 bases. Germline V gene data show CDR1 as LGHNA and CDR2 as YSLEER. This chain's CDR3 is CASSQAGQFSGNTIYF. The CDR3 nucleotides read TGCGCCAGCAGCCAAGCGGGACAGTTCTCTGGAAACACCATATATTTT.

The V call is TRBV6-5, the J call TRBJ2-2, with 7 bases that match TRBD1. The V gene end was trimmed by 2 bases and the J gene end by 3 bases; junction bases not matched to a gene: 0. The CDR3 runs to 14 residues. The germline CDR1 and CDR2 sequences are MNHEY and SVGAGI. The CDR3 is CASSYGTDTGELFF. CDR3 bases: TGTGCCAGCAGTTACGGGACAGACACCGGGGAGCTGTTTTTT.

The V and J genes are TRBV27 and TRBJ1-6; D call uncertain. Trimming left V 8 bases short and J 4 bases short, with 24 bases between. CDR1 and CDR2 from the germline V gene are MNHEY and SMNVEV (reference sequence). The CDR3 is 18 residues long. DNA for the CDR3: TGTGCCAGCGCCTCCGGGATGCCAACTTTACGATATAATTCACCCCTCCACTTT. This gives the protein CASASGMPTLRYNSPLHF.

Here the CDR3 reads CASGMGTTHQPQHF. The CDR3 DNA follows: TGTGCCAGCGGCATGGGGACAACCCATCAGCCCCAGCATTTT. The chain has TRBV6-6 and TRBJ1-5, with TRBD1 as a possible D gene (6 bases). Germline CDR1 is MNHNY and CDR2 is SVGAGI (reference sequence). The germline V and J ends were trimmed by 8 bases and 5 bases, with 16 bases remaining between them. This CDR3 region has 14 residues.

The chain joins TRBV5-1 to TRBJ2-5, with 8 bases matching TRBD2. Germline V CDR1 and CDR2: SGHRS, YFSETQ. The CDR3 extends over 15 amino acids. With 3 bases clipped from V and 5 bases from J, the junction kept 9 bases outside the gene matches. The CDR3 region is CASSSKPTSVETQYF. The CDR3 DNA reads TGCGCCAGCAGCTCCAAACCGACTAGCGTGGAGACCCAGTACTTC.

V and J are TRBV6-1 and TRBJ1-3, with a weak D call TRBD1 (6 bases). The CDR3 has 14 residues. CDR1 is MNHNS and CDR2 is SASEGT in the germline V gene. V was cut by 3 bases and J by 4 bases, with 10 bases left in between. The CDR3 region is CASSDGQMGNTIYF. Here the CDR3 DNA reads TGTGCCAGCAGTGACGGACAGATGGGAAACACCATATATTTT.

The chain uses TRBV5-1 and TRBJ1-3, with 7 bases lining up with TRBD1. Germline V gene lookup returns CDR1 SGHRS and CDR2 YFSETQ. The V segment lost 2 bases and the J segment 2 bases; nucleotides outside the gene matches: 4. The CDR3 contains 15 residues. This chain's CDR3 is CASSFTQGPGNTIYF. For the CDR3, the DNA is TGCGCCAGCAGCTTTACACAGGGGCCTGGAAACACCATATATTTT.

J is TRBJ2-2 and V is TRBV7-9; D ambiguous. The V end lost 1 base, the J end lost 1 base, and 10 bases lay between the germline ends. The V gene's germline CDR1 is SEHNR and CDR2 FQNEAQ (reference sequence). The CDR3 is made up of 16 amino acids. The chain's CDR3 is CASSLVFSGNTGELFF. For the CDR3, the DNA is TGTGCCAGCAGCTTAGTGTTCTCCGGGAACACCGGGGAGCTGTTTTTT.

The rearrangement joins TRBV5-1 to TRBJ2-1; 14 nucleotides match TRBD2. CDR1 and CDR2 from the germline V gene are SGHRS and YFSETQ. The CDR3 is 20 amino acids. Trimming cost V 3 bases and J 7 bases; bases outside gene matches: 18. CDR3 region: CASSSQIPGLAGESVNEQFF. CDR3 sequence (DNA): TGCGCCAGCAGCTCCCAAATACCGGGACTAGCGGGAGAATCGGTAAATGAGCAGTTCTTC.

The chain uses TRBV30 and TRBJ2-5, with D possibly being TRBD2 (6 bases). The length of the CDR3 is 15 residues. V lost 0 bases and J 1 base, leaving 12 bases between the germline ends. CDR1 GTSNPN and CDR2 SVGIG come from the germline V gene (reference sequence). The CDR3 nucleotides are TGTGCCTGGAGTGTACTCGGCGGGGCCCAAGAGACCCAGTACTTC. Its translation is CAWSVLGGAQETQYF.

V is TRBV9 and J is TRBJ1-4; 7 bases are shared with TRBD1. The CDR3 is 15 amino acids. J lost 4 bases, V lost 7 bases, and 10 bases had no gene match. Germline V gene lookup returns CDR1 SGDLS and CDR2 YYNGEE. CDR3 residues: CASSPRGQINEKLFF. CDR3 DNA: TGTGCCAGCTCCCCTCGGGGACAGATTAATGAAAAACTGTTTTTT.

The chain links TRBV18 to TRBJ2-3; unclear D gene. V lost 2 bases to trimming and J lost 6 bases, with 6 bases between them. The CDR3 totals 12 residues. Germline V gives CDR1 KGHSH, CDR2 LQKENI. DNA of the CDR3: TGTGCCAGCTCACCAACGAGGGATACGCAGTATTTT. Its translation: CASSPTRDTQYF.